This is a list of T cell receptor beta chains from one sample in a study of cytomegalovirus exposure and HLA in healthy donors. Sequenced by immunoSEQ multiplex PCR; TCRdb stores in-frame clones only, minus some. This sample has 150,000 to 200,000 clones; about 80% occur once, and the top ten carry 0.95% to 1.1%. Specimen: PBMCs. The source of these receptors is a woman aged 40 to 50 in good health and CMV-seronegative. CDR3s include the opening cysteine and the closing phenylalanine or tryptophan. The D gene is left open where the match is weak. Not all rows give a size; the values are once, few, many and, for expanded clones, a class.

J | size | D | V | CDR3 | DNA
TRBJ2-7 | NA | TRBD2 | TRBV9 | CASSVSSGSSYEQYF | TGTGCCAGCAGCGTATCAAGCGGGAGCTCCTACGAGCAGTACTTC
TRBJ1-1 | few | NA | TRBV5-1 | CASSLRGESTEAFF | TGCGCCAGCAGCTTGCGGGGGGAATCCACTGAAGCTTTCTTT
TRBJ1-1 | NA | NA | TRBV6-6 | CASYRSTEAFF | TGTGCCAGTTATCGGAGTACTGAAGCTTTCTTT
TRBJ2-2 | NA | NA | TRBV6-1 | CASSRSNTGELFF | TGTGCCAGCAGTCGTTCGAACACCGGGGAGCTGTTTTTT
TRBJ2-2 | NA | TRBD2 | TRBV7-9 | CASSFPTSGSGELFF | TGTGCCAGCAGCTTCCCGACTAGCGGGTCCGGGGAGCTGTTTTTT
TRBJ1-1 | NA | TRBD1 | TRBV6-1 | CASRGQREAFF | TGTGCCAGCAGGGGACAGCGTGAAGCTTTCTTT
TRBJ2-7 | NA | NA | TRBV6-1 | CASSPLRYEQYF | TGTGCCAGCAGTCCCCTCCGCTACGAGCAGTACTTC
TRBJ2-7 | once | TRBD1 | TRBV27 | CASSLDATGAEQYF | TGTGCCAGCAGTTTAGACGCAACAGGGGCCGAGCAGTACTTC
TRBJ2-1 | few | TRBD1 | TRBV7-8 | CASSLAGGSPYNEQFF | TGTGCCAGCAGCTTAGCAGGGGGCTCGCCCTACAATGAGCAGTTCTTC
TRBJ1-5 | NA | TRBD1 | TRBV2 | CASSGQDHYSNQPQHF | TGTGCCAGCTCGGGACAGGACCATTATAGCAATCAGCCCCAGCATTTT
TRBJ1-1 | few | TRBD1 | TRBV30 | CAWSVRRQGVTEAFF | TGTGCCTGGAGTGTCCGCAGACAGGGGGTCACTGAAGCTTTCTTT
TRBJ2-7 | NA | TRBD1 | TRBV2 | CASSFGTGISYEQYF | TGTGCCAGCAGTTTTGGGACAGGGATTTCCTACGAGCAGTACTTC
TRBJ1-1 | NA | NA | TRBV30 | CAWSNTGSSVTEAFF | TGTGCCTGGAGTAATACAGGGTCTAGTGTAACTGAAGCTTTCTTT
TRBJ2-7 | NA | NA | TRBV5-1 | CASSLSSGFSYEQYF | TGCGCCAGCAGCTTGAGTTCCGGGTTCTCCTACGAGCAGTACTTC
TRBJ2-2 | few | NA | TRBV21-1 | CASSAEGPTGTTRAGELFF | TGTGCCAGCAGCGCTGAGGGGCCCACCGGGACAACGAGGGCCGGGGAGCTGTTTTTT
TRBJ2-7 | NA | NA | TRBV6-6 | CASSYALGGTSYEQYF | TGTGCCAGCAGTTACGCCCTCGGAGGCACTTCCTACGAGCAGTACTTC
TRBJ2-5 | NA | NA | TRBV5-1 | CASSLSGVIQETQYF | TGCGCCAGCAGCTTGTCTGGAGTCATTCAAGAGACCCAGTACTTC
TRBJ2-1 | NA | TRBD2 | TRBV5-1 | CASSLAGLAGGPENEQFF | TGCGCCAGCAGCTTGGCGGGACTAGCGGGAGGGCCTGAAAATGAGCAGTTCTTC
TRBJ2-7 | NA | TRBD2 | TRBV2 | CASNSGRPEDEQYF | TGTGCCAGCAATAGCGGGAGGCCAGAGGACGAGCAGTACTTC
TRBJ2-7 | NA | TRBD1 | TRBV7-8 | CASSPDRGYEQYF | TGTGCCAGCAGCCCGGACAGGGGTTACGAGCAGTACTTC
TRBJ1-5 | NA | TRBD1 | TRBV28 | CASRLTGSNSAFNQPQHF | TGTGCCAGCAGACTGACAGGGTCTAACTCCGCATTCAATCAGCCCCAGCATTTT
TRBJ2-2 | NA | TRBD2 | TRBV2 | CASKLLAGETPGELFF | TGTGCCAGCAAGCTACTAGCGGGAGAAACCCCCGGGGAGCTGTTTTTT